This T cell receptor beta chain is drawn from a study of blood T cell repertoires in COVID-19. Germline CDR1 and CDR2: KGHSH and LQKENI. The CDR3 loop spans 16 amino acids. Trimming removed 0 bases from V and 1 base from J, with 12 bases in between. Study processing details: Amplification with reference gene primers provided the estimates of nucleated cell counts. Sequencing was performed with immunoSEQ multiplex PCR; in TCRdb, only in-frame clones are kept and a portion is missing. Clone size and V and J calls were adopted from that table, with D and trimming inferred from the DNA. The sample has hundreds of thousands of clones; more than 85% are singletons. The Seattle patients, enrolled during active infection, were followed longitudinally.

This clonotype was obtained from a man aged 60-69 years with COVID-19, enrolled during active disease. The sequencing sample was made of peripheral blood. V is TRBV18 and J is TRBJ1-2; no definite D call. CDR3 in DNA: TGTGCCAGCTCACCACCGCAAGGCGGGGTTAACTATGGCTACACCTTC. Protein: CASSPPQGGVNYGYTF.